The rows below give T cell receptor beta chains drawn from one sample of a study of regulatory T cells in long-lasting Graves disease. TCRdb processed the multiplex PCR reads anew with MiXCR; each CDR3 protein has one entry. The sample has some 430,000 distinct CDR3 sequences, about 22% seen once. The sample here was peripheral blood mononuclear cells (PBMCs), taken when the disease was refractory, from a patient treated with antithyroid drugs. These receptors were taken from a female donor with Graves disease. The CDR3 runs from the conserved cysteine through the conserved F or W. Fields, in order: J gene, V gene, clone size, D gene, CDR3 protein, CDR3 DNA. The D gene is left open where the match is weak. Clone size, where shown, is once, few, many, or a class for clones that have expanded.

TRBJ1-6	TRBV12-3/TRBV12-4	many	-	CASTLGTGSPLHF	TGTGCCAGCACCCTTGGCACCGGGTCACCCCTCCACTTT
TRBJ1-2	TRBV14	-	-	CASSRAGTPKMEGYTF	TGTGCCAGCAGCCGGGCAGGGACCCCGAAGATGGAGGGCTACACCTTC
TRBJ2-3	TRBV27	few	-	CASRRGWDTQYF	TGTGCCAGCCGTCGCGGTTGGGATACGCAGTATTTT
TRBJ2-1	TRBV12-3/TRBV12-4	-	TRBD1	CASSQGQRNSYNEQFF	TGTGCCAGCAGCCAGGGACAGCGGAATTCCTACAATGAGCAGTTCTTC
TRBJ2-7	TRBV7-8	-	TRBD2	CASSRGLAGLYEQYF	TGTGCCAGCAGCAGAGGACTAGCGGGTCTCTACGAGCAGTACTTC
TRBJ2-5	TRBV6-1	many	TRBD1	CASSRTGSQETQYF	TGTGCCAGCAGTCGGACAGGGAGCCAAGAGACCCAGTACTTC
TRBJ1-2	TRBV30	once	-	CAWLRTTGGDYGYTF	TGTGCCTGGCTTAGGACGACCGGGGGGGACTATGGCTACACCTTC
TRBJ2-7	TRBV28	many	TRBD2	CASSPPGGSNYEQYF	TGTGCCAGCAGTCCCCCGGGGGGGTCAAATTACGAGCAGTACTTC
TRBJ2-2	TRBV20-1	few	-	CSASFGLTNTGELFF	TGCAGTGCTAGCTTCGGGCTTACGAACACCGGGGAGCTGTTTTTT
TRBJ2-5	TRBV4-1	-	-	CASSDDRKETQYF	TGCGCCAGCAGCGACGACAGGAAAGAGACCCAGTACTTC
TRBJ1-3	TRBV7-2	-	TRBD1	CASSLGTGFGPSGNTIYF	TGTGCCAGCAGCCTAGGGACAGGGTTCGGTCCGTCTGGAAACACCATATATTTT
TRBJ2-2	TRBV10-1	-	TRBD2	CASTSGGYTGELFF	TGCGCCAGCACCTCCGGGGGGTACACCGGGGAGCTGTTTTTT
TRBJ2-5	TRBV12-3/TRBV12-4	many	TRBD2	CASSLGGGSSETQYF	TGTGCCAGCAGTTTAGGTGGCGGGAGCTCAGAGACCCAGTACTTC
TRBJ2-1	TRBV28	-	-	CATRDRQTPYNEQFF	TGTGCCACCCGAGACAGGCAAACCCCCTACAATGAGCAGTTCTTC
TRBJ2-2	TRBV19	-	-	CASNFWEDGELFF	TGTGCCAGTAATTTTTGGGAGGACGGGGAGCTGTTTTTT
TRBJ2-7	TRBV28	-	-	CASSPGDTAEYEQYF	TGTGCCAGCTCACCCGGGGACACCGCGGAATACGAGCAGTACTTC
TRBJ2-7	TRBV6-5	many	TRBD2	CASSYMAGGLYEQYF	TGTGCCAGCAGTTACATGGCGGGGGGCCTCTACGAGCAGTACTTC
TRBJ1-1	TRBV5-1	-	-	CASSVRDLNTEAFF	TGCGCCAGCAGTGTCCGGGATCTGAACACTGAAGCTTTCTTT
TRBJ2-1	TRBV6-2/TRBV6-3	few	TRBD2	CASRGLAGKDEQFF	TGTGCCAGCAGAGGACTAGCGGGGAAGGATGAGCAGTTCTTC
TRBJ2-3	TRBV7-9	-	-	CASSPRGGRAADTQYF	TGTGCCAGCAGCCCCCGGGGCGGGCGTGCAGCCGATACGCAGTATTTT
TRBJ1-2	TRBV30	few	TRBD1	CAWRQGARGYTF	TGTGCCTGGAGACAGGGGGCGCGAGGCTACACCTTC
TRBJ1-1	TRBV7-9	-	-	CASSSFTSRAFF	TGTGCCAGCAGCTCCTTTACAAGCCGAGCTTTCTTT
TRBJ2-5	TRBV19	many	-	CASRGGRQETQYF	TGTGCCAGTAGAGGCGGTCGCCAAGAGACCCAGTACTTC
TRBJ2-2	TRBV5-5	-	TRBD1	CASRAGTAPNTGELFF	TGTGCCAGCAGGGCCGGGACAGCTCCGAACACCGGGGAGCTGTTTTTT
TRBJ1-2	TRBV18	few	-	CASSPRRTDGYTF	TGTGCCAGCTCACCACGTAGGACAGATGGCTACACCTTC
TRBJ2-7	TRBV15	many	TRBD1	CATSSNLPPLGTVNFGEQYF	TGTGCCACCAGCAGCAACCTCCCCCCCCTCGGGACAGTTAATTTCGGGGAGCAGTACTTC
TRBJ1-3	TRBV19	-	-	CASTRLSGNTIYF	TGTGCCAGTACGCGGCTTTCTGGAAACACCATATATTTT
TRBJ2-7	TRBV3-1	few	-	CASSQAGNSGSYEQYF	TGTGCCAGCAGCCAAGCAGGTAACAGCGGATCCTACGAGCAGTACTTC
TRBJ1-3	TRBV4-1	once	-	CASSPRHDLRNTIYF	TGCGCCAGCAGCCCTCGACATGATCTTAGAAACACCATATATTTT
TRBJ1-6	TRBV13	few	-	CASSELNSPLHF	TGTGCCAGCAGCGAACTGAATTCACCCCTCCACTTT
TRBJ2-5	TRBV11-2	-	-	CASSLVTPETQYF	TGTGCCAGCAGCTTAGTCACGCCAGAGACCCAGTACTTC
TRBJ1-5	TRBV4-1	few	-	CASSQREGLRSNQPQHF	TGCGCCAGCAGCCAACGGGAGGGGTTGAGAAGCAATCAGCCCCAGCATTTT
TRBJ1-1	TRBV6-6	few	-	CASSYSYGGANTEAFF	TGTGCCAGCAGTTACTCGTATGGGGGGGCAAACACTGAAGCTTTCTTT
TRBJ2-5	TRBV15	many	TRBD1	CATSREQGALEETQYF	TGTGCCACCAGCAGAGAACAGGGGGCCTTGGAAGAGACCCAGTACTTC
TRBJ1-2	TRBV29-1	many	-	CSAQGNLGSGYTF	TGCAGCGCTCAAGGAAACTTGGGGAGTGGCTACACCTTC
TRBJ1-3	TRBV7-9	few	-	CASSAISGNTIYF	TGTGCCAGCAGCGCGATCTCTGGAAACACCATATATTTT
TRBJ2-5	TRBV6-2/TRBV6-3	few	-	CASSYSFGTTQETQYF	TGTGCCAGCAGTTACTCTTTCGGGACAACACAAGAGACCCAGTACTTC
TRBJ2-7	TRBV11-3	few	-	CASALTGGVAHEQYF	TGTGCCAGCGCCCTTACCGGGGGAGTCGCCCACGAGCAGTACTTC
TRBJ2-2	TRBV2	many	TRBD1	CASNREGANTGELFF	TGTGCCAGCAATCGCGAGGGGGCAAACACCGGGGAGCTGTTTTTT
TRBJ2-1	TRBV6-1	-	-	CASTLGLPQYNEQFF	TGTGCCAGCACCCTGGGACTGCCACAGTACAATGAGCAGTTCTTC
TRBJ1-6	TRBV28	many	-	CASNSGGEGSPLHF	TGTGCCAGCAACTCGGGGGGCGAGGGCTCACCCCTCCACTTT
TRBJ2-3	TRBV15	-	TRBD1	CATSRLQGLQADTQYF	TGTGCCACCAGCAGACTACAGGGGCTTCAGGCAGATACGCAGTATTTT
TRBJ2-7	TRBV28	many	-	CASSLRRADEQYF	TGTGCCAGCAGTTTACGCAGGGCGGACGAGCAGTACTTC
TRBJ2-5	TRBV28	many	-	CASSFTSTQGETQYF	TGTGCCAGCAGTTTCACATCCACCCAAGGAGAGACCCAGTACTTC
TRBJ2-7	TRBV3-1	few	-	CASSTGTRAVYEQYF	TGTGCCAGCAGTACCGGGACAAGGGCTGTCTACGAGCAGTACTTC
TRBJ1-1	TRBV12-3/TRBV12-4	many	-	CASSRPRPGKMNTEAFF	TGTGCCAGCAGTCGCCCGCGTCCGGGGAAAATGAACACTGAAGCTTTCTTT
TRBJ2-7	TRBV27	-	TRBD1	CASSPMTGMTYEQYF	TGTGCCAGCAGCCCTATGACAGGGATGACCTACGAGCAGTACTTC
TRBJ1-2	TRBV20-1	many	-	CSARGLGSNYGYTF	TGCAGTGCTAGAGGACTTGGGTCTAACTATGGCTACACCTTC